This T cell receptor beta chain was documented in a study of tumor-infiltrating lymphocytes in localized non-small cell lung cancer. Notes on this clone: Its target is unknown. Its ends do not fully match the called genes, so a read error is possible.

The protocol was immunoSEQ multiplex PCR, while the TCRdb copy is restricted to in-frame clones and leaves out a portion. Of about 12,000 clones detected, 76% appear once; the ten largest clones hold about a sixth. Study-level findings and limits: Available tissue quantity limited TCR sequencing to a patient subset. TCRbeta sequencing showed higher T cell infiltration in tumors than uninvolved lung.

This CDR3 region has 18 residues. The germline V gene has CDR1 MNHEY and CDR2 SMNVEV (reference sequence). The source is a human donor with non-small cell lung cancer. The gene calls are TRBV27 and TRBJ2-1; 13 bases are a match to TRBD2. Sequenced input: uninvolved lung tissue not adjacent to the tumor. CDR3 sequence (DNA): TGTGCCACCAGTAAAGGGTTACTAGCGGGAGGGTACTACAATGAGCAGTTCTTC. It codes for CATSKGLLAGGYYNEQFF.